Listed below are T cell receptor beta chains from one sample, sequenced in a study of patients and donors after allogeneic stem cell transplantation. TCRdb itself ran the RT-PCR reads through MiXCR, one entry per CDR3 protein. The sample holds a few hundred thousand distinct CDR3 sequences, 38% seen once. The sequenced sample consisted of blood, either unsorted or a sorted T cell fraction (not recorded which). All receptors derive from a human donor who was either an allogeneic HSCT recipient or a stem cell or donor lymphocyte infusion donor (not recorded which). It is not recorded whose cells these are; they may come from a transplant donor. The CDR3 runs from the conserved cysteine through the conserved F or W. A D gene is named only where the DNA matches it firmly. The size field is filled for only some rows; it gives once, few, many or a size class.

TRBV30	TRBJ2-4	NA	NA	TGTGCCTGGAGTGGCAGGGGTGAGGGAAACATTCAGTACTTC	CAWSGRGEGNIQYF
TRBV12-3/TRBV12-4	TRBJ2-3	TRBD2	NA	TGTGCCAGCAGTCCAGGGACTAGCGGGGGGCGTACAGATACGCAGTATTTT	CASSPGTSGGRTDTQYF
TRBV12-5	TRBJ2-1	NA	NA	TGTGCTAGTGGTTTGTTGGGGGGTGGTGAGCAGTTCTTC	CASGLLGGGEQFF
TRBV6-5	TRBJ1-1	NA	NA	TGTGCCAGCAGTTACCCTCAGGGAGGAGTGTACACTGAAGCTTTCTTT	CASSYPQGGVYTEAFF
TRBV20-1	TRBJ1-5	TRBD1	NA	TGCAGTGCTAGGAAGGGGGCTCAGCCCCAGCATTTT	CSARKGAQPQHF
TRBV11-2	TRBJ1-6	NA	few	TGTGCCAGCAGCACAGGCCCTAATTCACCCCTCCACTTT	CASSTGPNSPLHF
TRBV15	TRBJ1-1	NA	few	TGTGCCACTAAACAGGGTTCGAACACTGAAGCTTTCTTT	CATKQGSNTEAFF
TRBV20-1	TRBJ1-5	TRBD1	few	TGCAGTGCTAGAGATCTGGGGACAGGGGGCTATAATAGCAATCAGCCCCAGCATTTT	CSARDLGTGGYNSNQPQHF
TRBV3-1	TRBJ2-1	TRBD1	few	TGTGCCAGCAGCCGTCTTGACAGGGGGCTCTACAATGAGCAGTTCTTC	CASSRLDRGLYNEQFF
TRBV12-3/TRBV12-4	TRBJ1-3	TRBD1	few	TGTGCCAGCAGCTGGACAGGGGAAAATGGAAACACCATATATTTT	CASSWTGENGNTIYF
TRBV5-1	TRBJ2-1	NA	NA	TGCGCCAGCAGCCGCGGGACATCCTCCTACAATGAGCAGTTCTTC	CASSRGTSSYNEQFF
TRBV20-1	TRBJ1-1	TRBD1	NA	TGCAGTGCTAGAGCACTTTACCCAGGGGGCCGAGGGGAAGCTTTCTTT	CSARALYPGGRGEAFF
TRBV29-1	TRBJ1-4	NA	many	TGCAGCGTTGAATTGGAATGGAACGAAAAACTGTTTTTT	CSVELEWNEKLFF
TRBV28	TRBJ2-7	TRBD1	few	TGTGCCAGCAGCCCTGGACAGGTTGGCCCCTACGAGCAGTACTTC	CASSPGQVGPYEQYF
TRBV7-6	TRBJ2-1	NA	NA	TGTGCCAGCAGCGACAGTTACAATGAGCAGTTCTTC	CASSDSYNEQFF
TRBV5-1	TRBJ2-7	TRBD1	NA	TGCGCCAGCAGCTTGGCAGGGGACAGCTCCTACGAGCAGTACTTC	CASSLAGDSSYEQYF
TRBV7-6	TRBJ2-3	TRBD2	NA	TGTGCCAGCAGCTCTAGTGTACTAGCGGGGGGGCCAGATACGCAGTGTTTT	CASSSSVLAGGPDTQCF
TRBV5-1	TRBJ1-1	NA	few	TGCGCCAGCAGCTTGCATGGGAGGTCCCGGGCTGAAGCTTTCTTT	CASSLHGRSRAEAFF
TRBV5-4	TRBJ1-1	NA	NA	TGTGCCAGCAGGGTCGGAATCATGAACACTGAAGCTTTCTTT	CASRVGIMNTEAFF
TRBV9	TRBJ2-1	NA	NA	TGTGCCAGCAGCGTAGTTCTCAATGAGCAGTTCTTC	CASSVVLNEQFF
TRBV6-2/TRBV6-3	TRBJ1-2	NA	few	TGTGCCAGCACCATAAGGACCGGGGACTACACCTTC	CASTIRTGDYTF
TRBV4-1	TRBJ1-1	NA	NA	TGCGCCAGCAGCCCCCCCCGGGGTGTCACTGAAGCTTTCTTT	CASSPPRGVTEAFF
TRBV25-1	TRBJ1-2	NA	few	TGTGCCAGCAGTGAATATATGTATTATGGCTACACCTTC	CASSEYMYYGYTF
TRBV5-1	TRBJ1-1	NA	NA	TGCGCCAGCAGCTTGGCCTTAGGGGAGAACACTGAAGCTTTCTTT	CASSLALGENTEAFF